This TCR beta chain came from a study of cytomegalovirus exposure and HLA in healthy donors. A remark on this clone: Its antigen remains unidentified.

Study-level findings and limits: The classifier reportedly diagnosed cytomegalovirus status with high specificity and sensitivity. The investigators catalogued 164 TCR beta chains as cytomegalovirus-associated. Follow-up analysis found HLA locus-dependent TCR association rates, highest for DRB1 and lowest for HLA-C. Links to common viral pathogens appeared, in a later analysis, for several of the most significant clusters.

Use of 60 Vbeta and 13 Jbeta primers characterized the PCR. Some clones are missing from TCRdb's copy, which holds only in-frame ones; the method was immunoSEQ multiplex PCR. The sample includes approximately 150,000 clones, just over 75% of them seen just once. Germline lookup yields CDR1 KGHSH and CDR2 LQKENI. Trimming stripped 0 bases from V and 7 bases from J, with 18 bases between. This CDR3 spans 16 amino acids. This sequence joins TRBV18 and TRBJ2-5; D might be TRBD2 (5 bases). The TCR was taken from a woman aged 40 to 55 in good health and CMV-seronegative. The sequencing sample was made of PBMCs. CDR3 bases: TGTGCCAGCTCACCACCGACGGGGAGCGGCGTCGGGACCCAGTACTTC. Translation: CASSPPTGSGVGTQYF.